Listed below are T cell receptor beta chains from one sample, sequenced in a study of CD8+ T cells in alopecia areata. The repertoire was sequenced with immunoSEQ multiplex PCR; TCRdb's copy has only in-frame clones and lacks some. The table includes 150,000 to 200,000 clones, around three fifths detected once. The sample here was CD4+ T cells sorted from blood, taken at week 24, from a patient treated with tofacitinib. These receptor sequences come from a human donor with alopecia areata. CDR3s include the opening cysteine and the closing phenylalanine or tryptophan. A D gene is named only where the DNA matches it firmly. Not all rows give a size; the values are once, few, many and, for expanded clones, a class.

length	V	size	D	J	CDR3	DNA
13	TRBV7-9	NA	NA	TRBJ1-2	CASSSYTGSGYTF	TGTGCCAGCAGCTCCTACACTGGAAGCGGCTACACCTTC
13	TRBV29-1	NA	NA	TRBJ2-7	CSVQGRVGYEQYF	TGCAGCGTTCAAGGAAGGGTAGGCTACGAGCAGTACTTC
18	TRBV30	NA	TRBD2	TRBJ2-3	CAWSTTSGGVTHADTQYF	TGTGCCTGGAGTACGACTAGCGGGGGGGTGACTCACGCAGATACGCAGTATTTT
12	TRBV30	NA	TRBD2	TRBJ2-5	CAWAGDGETQYF	TGTGCCTGGGCGGGAGATGGAGAGACCCAGTACTTC
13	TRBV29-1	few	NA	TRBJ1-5	CSVGGGPNQPQHF	TGCAGCGTCGGAGGGGGGCCCAATCAGCCCCAGCATTTT
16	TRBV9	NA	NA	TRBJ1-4	CASSVGGSATNEKLFF	TGTGCCAGCAGCGTAGGGGGGAGCGCAACTAATGAAAAACTGTTTTTT
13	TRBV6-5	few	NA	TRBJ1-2	CASRETDLYGYTF	TGTGCCAGCAGAGAGACTGACCTTTATGGCTACACCTTC
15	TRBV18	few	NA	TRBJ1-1	CASSAFEGANTEAFF	TGTGCCAGCTCAGCATTTGAGGGCGCGAACACTGAAGCTTTCTTT
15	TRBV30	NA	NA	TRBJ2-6	CAWSVGSSGANVLTF	TGTGCCTGGAGTGTAGGGAGCTCTGGGGCCAACGTCCTGACTTTC
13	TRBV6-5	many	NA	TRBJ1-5	CASSYGSNQPQHF	TGTGCCAGCAGTTATGGAAGCAATCAGCCCCAGCATTTT
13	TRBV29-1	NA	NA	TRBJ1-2	CSVELAANYGYTF	TGCAGCGTTGAATTGGCAGCCAACTATGGCTACACCTTC
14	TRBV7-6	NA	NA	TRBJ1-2	CASSLVGAGEDYTF	TGTGCCAGCAGCTTGGTCGGCGCGGGCGAGGACTACACCTTC
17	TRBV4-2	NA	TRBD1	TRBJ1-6	CASSQANRGRSNSPLHF	TGTGCCAGCAGCCAAGCTAACAGGGGCCGTTCCAATTCACCCCTCCACTTT
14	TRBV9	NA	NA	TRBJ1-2	CASRPREGYYGYTF	TGTGCCAGCAGACCTCGAGAGGGATACTATGGCTACACCTTC
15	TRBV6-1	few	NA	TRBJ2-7	CASSRPRGGGYEQYF	TGTGCCAGCAGTCGACCGAGGGGTGGAGGCTACGAGCAGTACTTC
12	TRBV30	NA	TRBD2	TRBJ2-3	CAWDTGGETQYF	TGTGCCTGGGACACGGGGGGAGAGACGCAGTATTTT
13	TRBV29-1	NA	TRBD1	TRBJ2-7	CSVGQGLDYEQYF	TGCAGCGTAGGACAGGGACTCGACTACGAGCAGTACTTC
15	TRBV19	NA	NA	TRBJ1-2	CASSMRAQAAAGYTF	TGTGCCAGTAGTATGAGGGCCCAGGCTGCCGCTGGCTACACCTTC
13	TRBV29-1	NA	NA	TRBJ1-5	CSVDPGYGQPQHF	TGCAGCGTTGATCCGGGATATGGGCAGCCCCAGCATTTT
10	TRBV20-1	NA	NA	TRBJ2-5	CSALRQTQYF	TGCAGTGCCCTTCGACAGACCCAGTACTTC
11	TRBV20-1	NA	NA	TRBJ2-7	CSAASSYEQYF	TGCAGTGCGGCTAGTAGCTACGAGCAGTACTTC
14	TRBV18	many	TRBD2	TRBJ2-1	CASTEASGGSLQFF	TGTGCCAGCACCGAGGCTAGCGGGGGGAGCCTCCAGTTCTTC
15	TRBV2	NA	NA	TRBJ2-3	CASSGSVFGEEAQYF	TGTGCCAGCAGTGGGAGCGTCTTTGGTGAGGAGGCGCAGTATTTT
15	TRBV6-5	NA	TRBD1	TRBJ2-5	CASRPVTGAQETQYF	TGTGCCAGCAGACCCGTCACAGGGGCACAAGAGACCCAGTACTTC
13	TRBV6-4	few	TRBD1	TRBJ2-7	CATYGTVVSEQYF	TGTGCCACATACGGGACAGTAGTGTCCGAGCAGTACTTC
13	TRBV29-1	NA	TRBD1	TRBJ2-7	CSAEGQGNYEQYF	TGCAGCGCTGAGGGACAGGGGAATTACGAGCAGTACTTC
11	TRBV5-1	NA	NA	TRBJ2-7	CASSLSDEQYF	TGCGCCAGCAGCTTAAGTGACGAGCAGTACTTC
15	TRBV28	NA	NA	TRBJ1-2	CASSLPGGLGYGYTF	TGTGCCAGCAGTTTACCCGGTGGGTTGGGCTATGGCTACACCTTC
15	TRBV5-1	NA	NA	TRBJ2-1	CASSGGDRTRNEQFF	TGCGCCAGCAGCGGGGGAGACAGAACGCGAAATGAGCAGTTCTTC
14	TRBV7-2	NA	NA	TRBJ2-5	CASSLGLVTETQYF	TGTGCCAGCAGCTTAGGGCTAGTGACAGAGACCCAGTACTTC
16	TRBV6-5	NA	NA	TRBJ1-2	CASSSRDRKNNYGYTF	TGTGCCAGCAGTTCCCGGGACCGAAAAAACAACTATGGCTACACCTTC
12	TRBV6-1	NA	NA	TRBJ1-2	CVTTSSLYGYTF	TGTGTGACGACAAGCTCCCTTTATGGCTACACCTTC
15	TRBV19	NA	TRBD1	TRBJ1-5	CASSIHRDREQPQHF	TGTGCCAGTAGTATACACCGGGACAGGGAGCAGCCCCAGCATTTT
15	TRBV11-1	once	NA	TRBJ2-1	CASSLGHGQYNEQFF	TGTGCCAGCAGCTTAGGCCACGGACAATACAATGAGCAGTTCTTC
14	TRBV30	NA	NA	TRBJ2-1	CAWSYGQTYNEQFF	TGTGCCTGGAGTTACGGGCAAACCTACAATGAGCAGTTCTTC
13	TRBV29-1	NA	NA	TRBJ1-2	CSVTGSSNYGYTF	TGCAGCGTTACAGGGAGTAGCAACTATGGCTACACCTTC
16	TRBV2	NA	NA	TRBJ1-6	CASRASTGRENSPLHF	TGTGCCAGCAGGGCTTCTACAGGGAGGGAGAATTCACCCCTCCACTTT
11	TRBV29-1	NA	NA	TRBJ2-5	CSVPWRETQYF	TGCAGCGTCCCCTGGAGAGAGACCCAGTACTTC
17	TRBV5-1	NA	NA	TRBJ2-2	CASSLPTGTRNTGELFF	TGCGCCAGCAGCCTACCTACCGGGACACGGAACACCGGGGAGCTGTTTTTT
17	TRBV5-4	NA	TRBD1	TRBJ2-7	CASSPGAPGQGSYEQYF	TGTGCCAGCAGCCCTGGGGCCCCGGGACAGGGGTCCTACGAGCAGTACTTC
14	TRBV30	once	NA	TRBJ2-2	CAWSELRHTGELFF	TGTGCCTGGAGTGAACTAAGGCACACCGGGGAGCTGTTTTTT
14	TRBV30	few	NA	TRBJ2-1	CAWSRDRTYNEQFF	TGTGCCTGGAGTCGGGATAGGACCTACAATGAGCAGTTCTTC
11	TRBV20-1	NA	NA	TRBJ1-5	CSASQGEPQHF	TGCAGTGCGAGCCAAGGGGAGCCCCAGCATTTT
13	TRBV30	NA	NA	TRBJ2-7	CAVRGHPGDEQYF	TGTGCCGTGCGAGGACACCCGGGGGACGAGCAGTACTTC
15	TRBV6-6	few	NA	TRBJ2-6	CASSPDGSGANVLTF	TGTGCCAGCAGTCCCGACGGGTCTGGGGCCAACGTCCTGACTTTC
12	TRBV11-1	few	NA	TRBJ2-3	CASRSGGDTQYF	TGTGCCAGCAGGTCGGGTGGAGATACGCAGTATTTT
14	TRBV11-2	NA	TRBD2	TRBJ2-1	CASSLSRGGNEQFF	TGTGCCAGCAGCTTATCTCGGGGGGGCAATGAGCAGTTCTTC
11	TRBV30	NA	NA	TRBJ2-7	CAWSPGYEQYF	TGTGCCTGGAGTCCGGGATACGAGCAGTACTTC
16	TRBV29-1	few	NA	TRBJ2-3	CSVADSGGRTTDTQYF	TGCAGCGTCGCCGATAGTGGGGGCCGAACCACAGATACGCAGTATTTT
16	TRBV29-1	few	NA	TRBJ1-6	CSARLATGGAAGALHF	TGCAGCGCAAGATTGGCCACAGGTGGAGCAGCGGGGGCCCTCCACTTT
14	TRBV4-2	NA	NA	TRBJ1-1	CASSQVGANTEAFF	TGTGCCAGCAGCCAAGTGGGGGCCAACACTGAAGCTTTCTTT
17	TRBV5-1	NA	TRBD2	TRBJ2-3	CASSLELAGSISDTQYF	TGCGCCAGCAGCTTGGAACTAGCGGGGTCAATTTCGGATACGCAGTATTTT
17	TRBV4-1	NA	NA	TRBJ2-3	CASSQDWGGGATDTQYF	TGCGCCAGCAGCCAAGATTGGGGTGGGGGGGCCACAGATACGCAGTATTTT
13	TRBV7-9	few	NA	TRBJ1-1	CASSGRPNTEAFF	TGTGCCAGCAGTGGACGGCCGAACACTGAAGCTTTCTTT
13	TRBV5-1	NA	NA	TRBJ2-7	CASSFTANYEQYF	TGCGCCAGCAGCTTCACAGCTAACTACGAGCAGTACTTC